Below, 3 T cell receptor beta chains from the same sample are listed, as sequenced in a study of early T cells in non-severe SARS-CoV-2 infection (dated by TCRdb to the early 2020s). Libraries came from 5' RACE. Reads for this sample came from a NextSeq 500. Starting from the raw public reads, TCRdb applied fastp trimming at Q25, assembled clones with MiXCR and retained in-frame beta chains. Each CDR3 protein appears once, grouped with its most common genes and DNA. The sample profile shows approximately 39,000 distinct CDR3 sequences; under 8% of them were found once. Together, the top ten hold around 25% of the sample. Sequenced material: whole blood, taken at baseline. All receptors derive from an adult who was a healthcare worker with PCR-confirmed SARS-CoV-2 infection or an uninfected control (not recorded which).

This chain connects TRBV4-2 to TRBJ2-3; weak D call: TRBD2 (6 bases). This CDR3 is built from 13 residues. Germline CDR1 LGHNA, CDR2 YNFKEQ. V lost 0 bases, J lost 6 bases, and 7 bases lay in between. The CDR3 bases are TGTGCCAGCAGCCAAGAGGCGGGGGATACGCAGTATTTT. Its protein product is CASSQEAGDTQYF.

Ten or more counts support this clonotype. The gene calls are TRBV15 and TRBJ2-7; D is unresolved. The ends were cut back, 0 bases at V and 6 bases at J, with 6 bases in the middle. This CDR3 region has 12 residues. Germline loops: CDR1 LNHNV, CDR2 YYDKDF (reference sequence). The CDR3 loop reads CATSRDTGEQYF. The CDR3 DNA reads as TGTGCCACCAGCAGAGATACGGGCGAGCAGTACTTC.

This clonotype was seen ten or more times. The chain has TRBV7-9 and TRBJ2-7; tentatively, D is TRBD2 (6 bases). V lost 5 bases, J lost 4 bases, and 18 bases lay in between. This CDR3 has 15 amino acids. CDR1 is SEHNR, CDR2 FQNEAQ, per germline (reference sequence). The CDR3 spells CASSVDPGALYEQYF. As DNA, the CDR3 is TGTGCCAGCAGCGTAGATCCGGGAGCCCTATACGAGCAGTACTTC.